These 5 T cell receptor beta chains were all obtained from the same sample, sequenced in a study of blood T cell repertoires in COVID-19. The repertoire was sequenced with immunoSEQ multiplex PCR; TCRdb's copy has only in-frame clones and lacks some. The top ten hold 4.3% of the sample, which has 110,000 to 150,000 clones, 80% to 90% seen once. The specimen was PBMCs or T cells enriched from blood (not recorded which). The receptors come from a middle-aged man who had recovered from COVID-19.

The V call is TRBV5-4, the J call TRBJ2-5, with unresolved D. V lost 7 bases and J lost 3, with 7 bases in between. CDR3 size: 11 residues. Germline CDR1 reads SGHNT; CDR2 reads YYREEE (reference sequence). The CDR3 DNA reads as TGTGCCAGCGGCCCCAAAGAGACCCAGTACTTC. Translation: CASGPKETQYF.

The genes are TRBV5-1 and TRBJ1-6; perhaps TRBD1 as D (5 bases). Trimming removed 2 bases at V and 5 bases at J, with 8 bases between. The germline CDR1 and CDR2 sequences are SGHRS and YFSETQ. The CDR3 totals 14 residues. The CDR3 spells CASSLGVNNSPLHF. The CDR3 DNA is TGCGCCAGCAGCTTAGGGGTTAATAATTCACCCCTCCACTTT.

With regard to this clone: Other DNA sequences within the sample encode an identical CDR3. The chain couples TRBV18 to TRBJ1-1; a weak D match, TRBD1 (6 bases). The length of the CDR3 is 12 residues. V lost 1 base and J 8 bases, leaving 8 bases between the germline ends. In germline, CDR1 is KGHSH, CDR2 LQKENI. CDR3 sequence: CASSPRQGEAFF. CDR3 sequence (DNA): TGTGCCAGCTCACCACGGCAGGGGGAAGCTTTCTTT.

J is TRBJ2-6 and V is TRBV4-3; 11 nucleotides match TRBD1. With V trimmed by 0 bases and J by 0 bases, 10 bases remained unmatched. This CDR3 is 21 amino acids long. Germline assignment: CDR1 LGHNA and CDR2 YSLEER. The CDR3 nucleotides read TGCGCCAGCAGCCAAGAAGTGGGACAGGGGGTAAGAAACTCTGGGGCCAACGTCCTGACTTTC. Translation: CASSQEVGQGVRNSGANVLTF.

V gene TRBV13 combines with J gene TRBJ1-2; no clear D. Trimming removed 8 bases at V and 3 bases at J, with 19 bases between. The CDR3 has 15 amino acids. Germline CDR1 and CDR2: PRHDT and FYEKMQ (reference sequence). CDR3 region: CASHLPGSSYYGYTF. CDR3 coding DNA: TGTGCCAGCCACTTACCGGGTTCTAGTTACTATGGCTACACCTTC.